This T cell receptor (beta chain) was captured by sequencing in a study of T cell repertoires in cytomegalovirus infection. This clonotype has more than one count but fewer than ten. In germline, CDR1 is SGHNT, CDR2 YYREEE (reference sequence). The CDR3 covers 14 residues. Trimming left V 6 bases short and J 2 bases short, with 14 bases between. Using its own MiXCR run on the reads, TCRdb lists one record per CDR3 protein. This table holds around 530,000 distinct CDR3 sequences, around a quarter found once. This receptor was identified in a human donor in good health (CMV status not recorded). Some clones in this sample may be carry-over from other donors' samples. The genes are TRBV5-4 and TRBJ1-2; possible D gene TRBD1, 5 bases. Material for sequencing was PBMCs. The CDR3 DNA follows: TGTGCCAGCACCAGGGAAATGGGCAACTATGGCTACACCTTC. It encodes CASTREMGNYGYTF. Combining the CDR3 with reference TRBV5-4 and TRBJ1-2 gives the whole variable domain ETGVTQSPTHLIKTRGQQVTLRCSSQSGHNTVSWYQQALGQGPQFIFQYYREEENGRGNFPPRFSGLQFPNYSSELNVNALELDDSALYLCASTREMGNYGYTFGSGTRLTVV.